The source of this TCR beta chain is a study of shared clonotypes between healthy human individuals. Study-level findings and limits: Estimated richness was generally greater in naive than memory subsets.

The V segment lost 4 bases and the J segment 5 bases; nucleotides outside the gene matches: 6. This CDR3 is 14 amino acids long. Per germline, CDR1 KGHSH and CDR2 LQKENI. As to this clone: Its antigen is currently unknown.

Assay: immunoSEQ multiplex PCR; the TCRdb copy retains only in-frame clones and omits some. Of roughly 2,300,000 clones listed, roughly 90% were seen once; the top ten hold 0.3% to 0.45%. This TCR derives from a man younger than 35 in good health. Some clones in this sample may be carry-over from other donors' samples. V gene TRBV18 combines with J gene TRBJ1-1, with 8 bases aligning to TRBD1. The sample taken for sequencing was naive CD4+ T cells from PBMCs. Subset reported: CD45RA+ positively selected. CDR3 nucleotides: TGTGCCAGCTCACAAGGACAGGGAAGGACTGAAGCTTTCTTT. It specifies CASSQGQGRTEAFF.